The T cell receptor beta chain described here comes from a study of T cells in Graves' hyperthyroidism and ophthalmopathy. Ten or more counts support this clonotype. Regions amplified from RNA transcripts were the TCR beta CDR3 regions. First-round RT-PCR targeting the TCR CDR3 was performed with the HTBI primer set. TCRdb passed the multiplex PCR reads through MiXCR, listing each CDR3 protein once. The sample consists of about 480,000 distinct CDR3 sequences, approximately 14% of them appearing once. This CDR3 comprises 12 residues. CDR1 and CDR2 (germline): LGHDT, YNNKEL (reference sequence). The germline V and J ends were trimmed by 4 bases and 5 bases, with 6 bases remaining between them.

J is TRBJ1-3 and V is TRBV3-1; D gene uncertain. The material sequenced was blood. The sequence came from a young woman with Graves' hyperthyroidism. The CDR3, as DNA: TGTGCCAGCAGCCTTGAGAGAAACACCATATATTTT. This encodes CASSLERNTIYF.